Reported below is one T cell receptor (beta chain). The data were obtained in a study of T cell changes during pregnancy in multiple sclerosis. Assay used: immunoSEQ multiplex PCR; TCRdb lists only in-frame clones, some missing. The repertoire has just under 65,000 clones, almost 97% of them found once; the top ten carry 2% to 3%. CDR3 length: 13 residues. With 0 bases removed from V and 5 bases from J, the gap between germline ends came to 9 bases. The germline gives CDR1 SGHRS, CDR2 YFSETQ. The chain uses TRBV5-1 and TRBJ2-7, with no clear D. This sample comprised CD8+ T cells from peripheral blood mononuclear cells, obtained after pregnancy. The TCR sequence derives from a female donor with multiple sclerosis, enrolled in a pregnancy study. The CDR3 sequence: CASSLASSHEQYF. CDR3 DNA sequence: TGCGCCAGCAGCTTGGCTAGTTCGCACGAGCAGTACTTC.